This TCR beta chain was recovered during a study of OX40 agonist ivuxolimab in advanced cancers. General notes on the study: Ivuxolimab was an agonistic, fully human IgG2 monoclonal antibody directed against OX40 (CD134), a costimulatory receptor. Peripheral TCRbeta sequencing aimed to test whether ivuxolimab altered TCR sequence diversity and caused clonal T-cell expansion. The dose-escalation cohort was almost 85% male with a mean age of approximately 60 years, ranging from about 20 to 85. Three dose-escalation patients achieved partial responses, one with hepatocellular carcinoma and two with cutaneous melanoma. Prior anti-PD-1, anti-PD-L1 or anti-CTLA-4 therapy was permitted, and 30% to 45% of dose-escalation patients had received checkpoint inhibitors. Among the 50 to 55 dose-escalation patients, around 19 had hepatocellular carcinoma, 15 or so melanoma, 9 renal cell carcinoma and 9 head and neck cancer. The paper covers the monotherapy dose-escalation part of the phase I ivuxolimab trial, which included N ≈ 54 patients. Intravenous ivuxolimab was administered to patients every 2 weeks at six dose levels: 0.01, 0.1, 0.3, 1.5, 3 and 10 mg/kg. Broad study findings and their caveats: On average, CD8+ T cells showed more expanded clones than CD4+ T cells after ivuxolimab. In the 0.1-3.0 mg/kg groups, partial responders were among the patients with the lowest normalized peripheral clonal expansion, particularly in CD8+ T cells. The antigen specificity of the clonally expanded peripheral T cells was not determined. Low levels of normalized T-cell clonal expansion were also shown by some nonresponding patients. Clonal expansion of both CD4+ and CD8+ blood T cells was observed from baseline to week 6 at doses 0.1 to 3.0 mg/kg.

Here V drops 6 bases and J drops 2 bases, and the junction holds 0 bases not matched to any gene. The CDR3 runs 14 residues from the cysteine to the phenylalanine. Of the read, only the CDR3 DNA is kept; its 42 bases are in frame from base 1. Per the germline V gene, ENHRY is the CDR1 and SYGVKD is the CDR2. Note on this clone: It has no known antigen specificity. The sample holds no much larger clone one base away, and base qualities are not on file.

The trial excluded patients who had a history of autoimmune disease or who were on systemic immunosuppression. Peripheral blood for TCR sequencing was drawn from every dose cohort at baseline, at cycle 4 day 1 and at cycle 7 day 1. Samples came from an open-label, multicenter, first-in-human phase I dose-escalation trial of ivuxolimab. Adults with locally advanced or metastatic melanoma, renal cell carcinoma, hepatocellular carcinoma or head and neck squamous cell carcinoma were enrolled in the trial. Before TCR sequencing, CD4+ and CD8+ T cells were separately sorted from peripheral blood. To sequence the TCRbeta CDR3 region, genomic DNA was isolated from the sorted cells. The immunoSEQ Assay was used for sequencing of TCRbeta CDR3 regions. TCRdb mirrors the immuneACCESS table, restricted to in-frame sequences. Some clones are absent from its copies; in checked studies, under half trace to an unresolved V gene, and the reason for the others is unknown. The sample contains 70,000 to 100,000 clones, about 85% of them found a single time. The ten most abundant clones make up 1.1% of the sample.

The rearrangement combines TRBV10-3 with TRBJ2-2; a stretch of 10 junction bases matches TRBD1. The sequencing used CD4+ or CD8+ T cells sorted from blood, collected in a trial of the OX40 agonist ivuxolimab. The TCR was taken from an adult with an advanced solid tumor such as melanoma, head and neck, liver or kidney cancer. The DNA sequence follows: TGTGCCATCAGGACAGGGGGCAACACCGGGGAGCTGTTTTTT. Translated, this gives CAIRTGGNTGELFF.